These 19 T cell receptor beta chains were all obtained from the same sample, sequenced in a study of T cells in Graves' hyperthyroidism and ophthalmopathy. RNA transcripts were the template for amplifying TCR beta CDR3 regions. Researchers ran a first-round RT-PCR on the TCR CDR3 using the HTBI primer set. TCRdb reprocessed the multiplex PCR reads with MiXCR, giving one entry per CDR3 protein. The table records about 380,000 distinct CDR3 sequences, approximately 15% of them present only once. Sequenced material: blood. Receptors were obtained from a woman aged 55 to 70 with Graves' hyperthyroidism.

There are many counts of this clonotype. The chain employs TRBV20-1 and TRBJ2-1, with a weak D call TRBD2 (6 bases). Between the trimmed V and J ends, which lost 6 bases and 0 bases, there was a span of 15 bases. The CDR3 is 15 residues long. Germline-derived CDR1 and CDR2 are DFQATT and SNEGSKA (reference sequence). CDR3 amino acids: CSANARDFSYNEQFF. Written as DNA, the CDR3 is TGCAGTGCCAACGCCCGGGACTTCTCCTACAATGAGCAGTTCTTC.

This clonotype occurred many times. The CDR3: CASSRLAGGGREQYF. The CDR3 DNA follows: TGTGCCAGCAGTAGACTAGCGGGAGGCGGGCGCGAGCAGTACTTC. The chain is built from TRBV28 and TRBJ2-7, with 13 bases identical to TRBD2. Germline assignment: CDR1 MDHEN and CDR2 SYDVKM. The J segment lost 6 bases and the V segment lost 5 bases, leaving 7 bases of the junction unmatched. This CDR3 has 15 residues.

The chain carries TRBV28 and TRBJ1-1; 7 bases match TRBD1. The CDR3 sequence is 19 residues long. J was trimmed by 2 bases and V by 8 bases; bases with no gene match: 23. Germline V lookup: CDR1 MDHEN, CDR2 SYDVKM. In DNA form, the CDR3 reads TGTGCCAGCGGCGCTTTCGTTCGAGGGGGCCCGGACAGTAACACTGAAGCTTTCTTT. Encoded protein: CASGAFVRGGPDSNTEAFF.

There are many counts of this clonotype. This chain connects TRBV12-3 or TRBV12-4 to TRBJ2-3, with a weak D call TRBD2 (5 bases). The ends were cut back, 3 bases at V and 3 bases at J, with 13 bases in the middle. This CDR3 comprises 15 residues. CDR3 amino acids: CASSLSRGLTDTQYF. CDR3 coding DNA: TGTGCCAGCAGTTTGTCTCGCGGGTTGACAGATACGCAGTATTTT.

This clonotype was counted a few times. This chain joins TRBV9 and TRBJ2-7; no definite D call. In germline, CDR1 is SGDLS, CDR2 YYNGEE. This CDR3 region has 15 residues. V shed 3 bases and J shed 0 bases, with 13 bases lying between them. The CDR3 DNA sequence: TGTGCCAGCAGCGGCAGGACGCCCCTCTCCTACGAGCAGTACTTC. It translates to CASSGRTPLSYEQYF. The full variable domain, its missing parts supplied by reference TRBV9 and TRBJ2-7, is DSGVTQTPKHLITATGQRVTLRCSPRSGDLSVYWYQQSLDQGLQFLIQYYNGEERAKGNILERFSAQQFPDLHSELNLSSLELGDSALYFCASSGRTPLSYEQYFGPGTRLTVT.

This clonotype was counted many times. This rearrangement joins TRBV18 to TRBJ1-2, with 7 bases fitting TRBD1. With 4 bases clipped from V and 3 bases from J, the junction kept 2 bases outside the gene matches. In germline, CDR1 is KGHSH, CDR2 LQKENI. The CDR3 totals 13 residues. The CDR3 nucleotides read TGTGCCAGCTCACAAGACAGGGACTATGGCTACACCTTC. It specifies CASSQDRDYGYTF. Full variable domain (rest looked up from reference TRBV18 and TRBJ1-2): NAGVMQNPRHLVRRRGQEARLRCSPMKGHSHVYWYRQLPEEGLKFMVYLQKENIIDESGMPKERFSAEFPKEGPSILRIQQVVRGDSAAYFCASSQDRDYGYTFGSGTRLTVV.

This clonotype was picked up many times. CDR3 nucleotides: TGTGCCAGCAGCTTAGAGGTGACAGGGCGCTACACCTTC. Translating it yields CASSLEVTGRYTF. The chain links TRBV11-2 to TRBJ1-2; 7 nucleotides align to TRBD1. In germline, CDR1 is SGHAT, CDR2 FQNNGV. The V and J ends lost 0 bases and 9 bases, in that order; junction bases with no gene match: 4. The CDR3 loop spans 13 amino acids.

The V call is TRBV10-3, the J call TRBJ2-3, with D possibly TRBD2 on 6 matching bases. The CDR3 length is 15 residues. Germline V gives CDR1 ENHRY, CDR2 SYGVKD. V was shortened by 6 bases and J by 0 bases, with 13 bases between the two germline ends. The CDR3 region has the DNA TGTGCCATCAGAAGCCCTAGCGAGAGCACAGATACGCAGTATTTT. Translating it yields CAIRSPSESTDTQYF.

This clonotype was recorded a few times. The gene calls are TRBV7-9 and TRBJ2-3, with D perhaps TRBD1 or TRBD2 (6 bases each). Germline V gene lookup returns CDR1 SEHNR and CDR2 FQNEAQ (reference sequence). The V gene lost 7 bases and the J gene lost 2 bases, with 10 bases spanning the gap. CDR3 length equals 13 residues. The DNA of the CDR3 is TGTGCCAGCACCGGGGGCATCACAGATACGCAGTATTTT. It translates to CASTGGITDTQYF. The full variable domain, with the rest looked up from reference TRBV7-9 and TRBJ2-3, is DTGVSQNPRHKITKRGQNVTFRCDPISEHNRLYWYRQTLGQGPEFLTYFQNEAQLEKSRLLSDRFSAERPKGSFSTLEIQRTEQGDSAMYLCASTGGITDTQYFGPGTRLTVL.

This clonotype was counted many times. The chain carries TRBV27 and TRBJ2-1; D might be TRBD1 (6 bases). The CDR3 runs 17 residues. Per germline, CDR1 MNHEY and CDR2 SMNVEV (reference sequence). Trimming stripped 5 bases from V and 4 bases from J, with 21 bases between. This CDR3 reads CASSLLSTGPLYNEQFF. Here the CDR3 DNA reads TGTGCCAGCAGTCTCCTTTCGACAGGTCCGTTATACAATGAGCAGTTCTTC.

The V gene is TRBV7-6, the J gene TRBJ2-5; the D is unclear. There are 14 residues in the CDR3. V was shortened by 5 bases and J by 8 bases, with 18 bases between the two germline ends. Germline V lookup: CDR1 SGHVS, CDR2 FNYEAQ. The CDR3 reads CASSGLRPQFTQYF. CDR3 in DNA: TGTGCCAGCAGCGGTCTTCGGCCCCAGTTTACCCAGTACTTC.

The gene calls are TRBV9 and TRBJ2-1; no firm D call. Per the germline V gene, CDR1 is SGDLS and CDR2 is YYNGEE. The CDR3 is 16 residues long. The germline V and J ends were trimmed by 0 bases and 3 bases, with 13 bases remaining between them. CDR3 residues: CASSVAGQNFYNEQFF. CDR3 nucleotide sequence: TGTGCCAGCAGCGTAGCCGGCCAGAACTTCTACAATGAGCAGTTCTTC.

This clonotype was detected ten times or more. This sequence joins TRBV7-2 and TRBJ1-1; D might be TRBD1 (6 bases). The V end was cut by 0 bases, the J end by 0 bases, with 8 bases between. CDR1 and CDR2 from the germline V gene are SGHTA and FQGNSA. The CDR3 spans 15 residues. CDR3 sequence reads: CASSLATGVNTEAFF. The CDR3 DNA follows: TGTGCCAGCAGCTTAGCGACAGGAGTGAACACTGAAGCTTTCTTT.

About this clonotype: Since the CDR3 does not end with the conserved phenylalanine or tryptophan, this likely comes from a read error. The chain links TRBV9 to TRBJ2-7, with unresolved D. Germline V gives CDR1 SGDLS, CDR2 YYNGEE. The CDR3 sequence is 15 residues long. V was pared by 0 bases and J by 5 bases, with 15 bases between. In DNA, the CDR3 is TGTGCCAGCAGCGTAGGGACGGACCCTCGGGACGAGCAGTACCTC. Amino acid sequence: CASSVGTDPRDEQYL.

Turning to this clonotype: A much bigger clone sits one base away, suggesting this may be a read error. The rearrangement uses TRBV7-2 and TRBJ2-2; 14 bases fit TRBD2. This CDR3 region has 16 residues. Germline V gene lookup returns CDR1 SGHTA and CDR2 FQGNSA. The CDR3 nucleotides are TGTGCCGGCAGCTTGGGACTAGCGGGAGAAACCGGGGAGCTGTTTTTT. Its protein product is CAGSLGLAGETGELFF.

This clonotype was counted many times. The chain employs TRBV5-1 and TRBJ2-3; the match to TRBD2 covers 8 bases. Losses at the gene ends were 4 bases for V and 4 bases for J; bases not matched to a gene: 5. The CDR3 covers 14 residues. Germline V gives CDR1 SGHRS, CDR2 YFSETQ. The CDR3 reads CASSPIGGADTQYF. In nucleotides, the CDR3 is TGCGCCAGCAGCCCTATCGGGGGGGCAGATACGCAGTATTTT. The full variable domain, with the rest looked up from reference TRBV5-1 and TRBJ2-3, is KAGVTQTPRYLIKTRGQQVTLSCSPISGHRSVSWYQQTPGQGLQFLFEYFSETQRNKGNFPGRFSGRQFSNSRSEMNVSTLELGDSALYLCASSPIGGADTQYFGPGTRLTVL.

This clonotype was counted at least ten times. The chain recombines TRBV6-4 with TRBJ2-7; D is possibly TRBD1 (5 bases). Germline V gene data show CDR1 as MRHNA and CDR2 as SNTAGT. The CDR3 spans 13 residues. V was clipped by 5 bases and J by 8 bases, with 16 bases between them. Here the CDR3 reads CASSSRTPIKQYF. CDR3 sequence (DNA): TGTGCCAGCAGTTCGCGGACACCTATCAAGCAGTACTTC.

This clonotype has at least ten counts. The chain joins TRBV7-3 to TRBJ1-1; D gene uncertain. Trimming removed 5 bases from V and 1 base from J, with 8 bases in between. This CDR3 is 13 amino acids long. Per germline, CDR1 SGHTA and CDR2 FQGTGA. CDR3 sequence reads: CASSDQWNTEAFF. The DNA of the CDR3 is TGTGCCAGCAGCGATCAATGGAACACTGAAGCTTTCTTT. The full variable domain, rest sourced from reference TRBV7-3 and TRBJ1-1, is GAGVSQTPSNKVTEKGKYVELRCDPISGHTALYWYRQSLGQGPEFLIYFQGTGAADDSGLPNDRFFAVRPEGSVSTLKIQRTERGDSAVYLCASSDQWNTEAFFGQGTRLTVV.

In its sample, this clonotype was seen many times. The rearrangement joins TRBV6-1 to TRBJ2-1; possibly TRBD1 or TRBD2 for D (7 bases each). In germline, CDR1 is MNHNS, CDR2 SASEGT. Trimming took off 6 bases at V and 4 bases at J, with 16 bases between the two ends. This CDR3 spans 15 amino acids. This chain's CDR3 is CASRAGGAAYNEQFF. The CDR3 DNA reads as TGTGCCAGCAGGGCAGGGGGGGCGGCGTACAATGAGCAGTTCTTC.